This T cell receptor beta chain was recovered during a study of siplizumab effects on memory and regulatory T cells. The repertoire was sequenced with immunoSEQ multiplex PCR; TCRdb's copy has only in-frame clones and lacks some. The sample comprises about 69,000 clones, 88% of which are singletons, and about 1.7% rests with the top ten. Whole-study findings and limits: Naive versus memory phenotype went unassigned for roughly 80-96% of proliferating CD4+ or CD8+ clones. The alloresponse seemed to draw substantially on naive T cells, which appeared more diverse than memory cells. Sequences below about 10^-5 frequency were poorly captured, limiting mapping of alloreactive clones. Versus more than 25% in controls, the mappable alloreactive CD4+ clones averaged roughly 70% Treg-derived with siplizumab.

Germline V gives CDR1 SEHNR, CDR2 FQNEAQ (reference sequence). CDR3 length: 16 amino acids. V shed 2 bases and J 4 bases; nucleotides not matched to a gene: 8. For this clone: The antigen is unknown.

The J gene is TRBJ2-3, the V gene TRBV7-9, with 8 bases that match TRBD2. The sequencing input was Tregs sorted from blood. The TCR comes from a human donor in good health. The CDR3 DNA follows: TGTGCCAGCAGCTTAACGGTAGCGGGACTACCAGATACGCAGTATTTT. Translation gives CASSLTVAGLPDTQYF. Variable domain in full (rest from reference TRBV7-9 and TRBJ2-3): DTGVSQNPRHKITKRGQNVTFRCDPISEHNRLYWYRQTLGQGPEFLTYFQNEAQLEKSRLLSDRFSAERPKGSFSTLEIQRTEQGDSAMYLCASSLTVAGLPDTQYFGPGTRLTVL.